A selection of T cell receptor beta chains follows, all from one sample in a study of blood T cells in healthy people across ages. TCRdb used MiXCR to reprocess the 5' RACE reads, holding one entry per CDR3 protein. The table shows about 730,000 distinct CDR3 sequences, with roughly 44% occurring only once. Sequencing used blood. Receptors originate from an older woman in good health. Both conserved end residues are part of each CDR3. A D gene is named only where the DNA matches it firmly. Only some rows state a clone size, as once, few, many or a class for expanded clones.

CDR3nt,CDR3aa,v_gene,d_gene,abundance,j_gene
TGTGCCAGCAGTCCCATGAGGGGGAGCTCCTACGAGCAGTACTTC,CASSPMRGSSYEQYF,TRBV28,-,-,TRBJ2-7
TGCAGCGTTGAGCGAACATACAATGAGCAGTTCTTC,CSVERTYNEQFF,TRBV29-1,-,-,TRBJ2-1
TGTGTCAGCAGCGTAGATGGTTGGCAGGAAGAGACCCAGTACTTC,CVSSVDGWQEETQYF,TRBV9,-,-,TRBJ2-5
TGCGCCAGCAGCTTGTCCGGGGGTAATCCCAAAAACATTCAGTACTTC,CASSLSGGNPKNIQYF,TRBV5-1,-,-,TRBJ2-4
TGTGCCAGCAGGCCCGGGACAGGGTTTGAGCAGTTCTTC,CASRPGTGFEQFF,TRBV27,TRBD1,many,TRBJ2-1
TGTGCCAGCAGCCAAGTGGGAACTTCTGAGGAGACCCAGTACTTC,CASSQVGTSEETQYF,TRBV3-1,-,-,TRBJ2-5
TGCGCCAGCAGCTTGTACACAGCATTCTACAATGAGCAGTTCTTC,CASSLYTAFYNEQFF,TRBV5-1,-,-,TRBJ2-1
TGCGCCAGCAGCTTGGGGGAGGGGTGGAATGAGCAGTTCTTC,CASSLGEGWNEQFF,TRBV5-1,TRBD2,once,TRBJ2-1
TGTGCCAGCTCACCACTGAGCGGGGGTGAATACAATGAGCAGTTCTTC,CASSPLSGGEYNEQFF,TRBV18,TRBD2,-,TRBJ2-1
TGCAGCGTCCCTGGGGGCCCTTTTGGCTACACCTTC,CSVPGGPFGYTF,TRBV29-1,-,-,TRBJ1-2
TGTGCCAGCAGCCAAGCAGGACAGGGAATCCACGAGCAGTACTTC,CASSQAGQGIHEQYF,TRBV3-1,TRBD1,-,TRBJ2-7
TGCAGTGCTAGCCCCATAGCGGGAGGCGCCGAACGGAATACGCAGTATTTT,CSASPIAGGAERNTQYF,TRBV20-1,TRBD2,-,TRBJ2-3
TGTGCCAGCAGCCCGAGACAGTTTCCGAGCTATGGCTACACCTTC,CASSPRQFPSYGYTF,TRBV7-2,-,few,TRBJ1-2
TGTCCCAGCAGCCAAGATGGGGTAGCCCCAAACATTCAGTACTTC,CPSSQDGVAPNIQYF,TRBV4-2,-,-,TRBJ2-4
TGTGCCAGCAGTAGGACTAGCGGGGGGGCATGGGCATCCTACAATGAGCAGTTCTTC,CASSRTSGGAWASYNEQFF,TRBV6-1,TRBD2,-,TRBJ2-1
TGCAGCGTTGAAGGACTAGCGGGAGGTGATACGCAGTATTTT,CSVEGLAGGDTQYF,TRBV29-1,TRBD2,-,TRBJ2-3
TGTGCCAGCAGTTTTTTGGACTACGAGCAGTACTTC,CASSFLDYEQYF,TRBV28,-,few,TRBJ2-7
TGCAGTGCTCAGGGACCATGGTTGGGGGGAGGGATCCCCAATGAGCAGTTCTTC,CSAQGPWLGGGIPNEQFF,TRBV20-1,TRBD2,-,TRBJ2-1
TGTGCCAGCAGCCCCAGGGGGGCTCTGGAGGAGACCCAGTACTTC,CASSPRGALEETQYF,TRBV4-2,-,-,TRBJ2-5
TGTGCCAGCAGCTTAGAAGCGGAAGCCATAAATACGCAGTATTTT,CASSLEAEAINTQYF,TRBV7-2,-,-,TRBJ2-3
TGCAGTGCCTTTAATGATGGGGAGCAGTACTTC,CSAFNDGEQYF,TRBV20-1,-,few,TRBJ2-7
TGCAGTGCTAGAGATCTAAGGGCTAGCGGACATAATGAGCAGTTCTTC,CSARDLRASGHNEQFF,TRBV20-1,TRBD2,-,TRBJ2-1
TGTGCCAGCAGTTTACTACAGGGAACCAAAAACATTCAGTACTTC,CASSLLQGTKNIQYF,TRBV27,-,-,TRBJ2-4
TGTGCCAGCCGGCGGGAGTATCTGGGTAATGAGCAGTTCTTC,CASRREYLGNEQFF,TRBV12-3/TRBV12-4,TRBD2,-,TRBJ2-1
TGTGCCAGTAGTATAGATAGGACTAGCGTTGAGACCCAGTACTTC,CASSIDRTSVETQYF,TRBV19,TRBD2,-,TRBJ2-5
TGTGCCACCAGTGAGCCTAACACAGATACGCAGTATTTT,CATSEPNTDTQYF,TRBV24-1,-,few,TRBJ2-3
TGTGCCAGCAGTTACTCGACCAGAGATTACGAGCAGTACTTC,CASSYSTRDYEQYF,TRBV6-2/TRBV6-3,-,-,TRBJ2-7
TGTGCCAGCAGCTTAGCACGGGGTACGGGTGCTGAGCAGTTCTTC,CASSLARGTGAEQFF,TRBV11-2,-,once,TRBJ2-1
TGTGCCAGCAGTTCAGCCGGGACAATGGGCTACACCTTC,CASSSAGTMGYTF,TRBV12-3/TRBV12-4,-,-,TRBJ1-2
TGTGCCAGCTCCCCGGGGGGCCACTCCTACAATGAGCAGTACTTC,CASSPGGHSYNEQYF,TRBV28,-,-,TRBJ2-7
TGTGCCTGGAGTATATCCCGGGGGTACGAGCAGTACTTC,CAWSISRGYEQYF,TRBV30,-,-,TRBJ2-7
TGTGCCAGCAGCTCCGGACAGGGGCCAACCCTGGGGGAGACCCAGTACTTC,CASSSGQGPTLGETQYF,TRBV12-3/TRBV12-4,TRBD1,-,TRBJ2-5
TGCAGTGCTGTCAGGACTAGCGGGAGGGCCAATACGCAGTATTTT,CSAVRTSGRANTQYF,TRBV20-1,TRBD2,-,TRBJ2-3
TGTGCCACCAAGCGGCGGGAGGGAGAGGCAGATACGCAGTATTTT,CATKRREGEADTQYF,TRBV15,TRBD2,many,TRBJ2-3
TGTGCCAGCAGCGGAAGGACCCGGGGGGATGGCTACACCTTC,CASSGRTRGDGYTF,TRBV7-8,-,-,TRBJ1-2
TGTGCCAGCAGTGAACAGGGGCGCCCTCCGAACACTGAAGCTTTCTTT,CASSEQGRPPNTEAFF,TRBV6-1,-,few,TRBJ1-1
TGTGCCAGCAGGGCCGGGACAGACACTGAAGCTTTCTTT,CASRAGTDTEAFF,TRBV6-1,TRBD1,-,TRBJ1-1
TGTGCCAGCAGGGAGGACAGGTGGTTCTACGAGCAGTACTTC,CASREDRWFYEQYF,TRBV6-2/TRBV6-3,TRBD1,-,TRBJ2-7
TGTGCCAGCAGCACTACAGGGGGCAGGACAGATACGCAGTATTTT,CASSTTGGRTDTQYF,TRBV7-3,TRBD1,-,TRBJ2-3
TGCGCCAGCAGCCAAGTCCGGGACAACCTACCGGAGACCCAGTACTTC,CASSQVRDNLPETQYF,TRBV4-3,-,-,TRBJ2-5
TGTGCCAGCGCAAGGGTAGGGCTGAACACTGAAGCTTTCTTT,CASARVGLNTEAFF,TRBV12-3/TRBV12-4,-,-,TRBJ1-1
TGTGCCAGCACCCTAGGAGCGAGGGCAAATGAGCAGTTCTTC,CASTLGARANEQFF,TRBV12-3/TRBV12-4,-,-,TRBJ2-1
TGTGCCAGCAGTTTATCTCCGGAATTTAATGAAAAACTGTTTTTT,CASSLSPEFNEKLFF,TRBV27,-,few,TRBJ1-4
TGTGCCAGCAGTGACTCAGGTCTGGTTGAGCAGTTCTTC,CASSDSGLVEQFF,TRBV6-1,-,few,TRBJ2-1
TGTGCCAGCAGTGCGGGACTGTTAATGAACACTGAAGCTTTCTTT,CASSAGLLMNTEAFF,TRBV9,-,-,TRBJ1-1
TGTGCCAGCAGCGAGGGACAGGGAGACCAAGAGACCCAGTACTTC,CASSEGQGDQETQYF,TRBV11-2,TRBD1,-,TRBJ2-5
TGTGCCAGCAGTTACGAGACAGCGCTATACAATGAGCAGTTCTTC,CASSYETALYNEQFF,TRBV6-5,-,few,TRBJ2-1
TGCGCCAGCAGCCAAGATCCCGGACAGTACTATGGCTACACCTTC,CASSQDPGQYYGYTF,TRBV4-3,-,many,TRBJ1-2
TGTGCCATCAGGCCCCCACAGCGGGGGCTCGGCAATGAGCAGTACTTC,CAIRPPQRGLGNEQYF,TRBV10-3,TRBD2,-,TRBJ2-7
TGTGCCAGCAGTTACTCGGGGGGGTTGACAGATACGCAGTATTTT,CASSYSGGLTDTQYF,TRBV6-5,TRBD2,few,TRBJ2-3
TGTGCCTGGAGTGTACCGGGACAGGTGGGGACCCAGTACTTC,CAWSVPGQVGTQYF,TRBV30,TRBD1,-,TRBJ2-5
TGTGCCAGCAAGGCGACTAGCGGGAGGGTGAATGAGCAGTTCTTC,CASKATSGRVNEQFF,TRBV7-9,TRBD2,-,TRBJ2-1
TGTGCCAGCAGTTTACCCCAGCCGAACACCGGGGAGCTGTTTTTT,CASSLPQPNTGELFF,TRBV28,-,-,TRBJ2-2
TGTGCCAGCCGAGGGGGCAGCAAAGAGACCCAGTACTTC,CASRGGSKETQYF,TRBV9,TRBD1,few,TRBJ2-5
TGCAGTGCTAGAGATGCACAGACGTACCAAGAGACCCAGTACTTC,CSARDAQTYQETQYF,TRBV20-1,-,few,TRBJ2-5
TGCAGTGCTAGGTCCCTAGCGGGAGAAGGATTCAATGAGCAGTACTTC,CSARSLAGEGFNEQYF,TRBV20-1,TRBD2,-,TRBJ2-7
TGTGCCAGCAGCTTAACGGCAGGGGTAATAGATACGCAGTATTTT,CASSLTAGVIDTQYF,TRBV11-1,-,few,TRBJ2-3
TGCAGCTCCCTCGCCACTAGCACAGATACGCAGTATTTT,CSSLATSTDTQYF,TRBV29-1,-,many,TRBJ2-3
TGTGCCATCAACTTCTCCCATCTCCCAGATACGCAGTATTTT,CAINFSHLPDTQYF,TRBV6-2/TRBV6-3,-,few,TRBJ2-3